The 2 T cell receptor beta chains below come from one sample, sequenced in a study of T cell responses to AZD1222 COVID-19 vaccine. The repertoire was sequenced with immunoSEQ multiplex PCR; TCRdb's copy has only in-frame clones and lacks some. The data hold about 190,000 clones, with roughly 91% observed a single time. The sample was peripheral blood, taken on day 0 of AZD1222 vaccination. Receptor source: an adult in good health.

The chain combines TRBV7-2 with TRBJ1-1; D is perhaps TRBD1 (5 bases). From germline, CDR1 is SGHTA and CDR2 FQGNSA. This CDR3 is built from 14 residues. Trimming cost V 1 base and J 5 bases, with 11 bases left between them. The CDR3 sequence is CASSLDAQETEAFF. The CDR3, as DNA: TGTGCCAGCAGCTTAGATGCACAGGAAACTGAAGCTTTCTTT.

The chain recombines TRBV6-5 with TRBJ1-5; possibly TRBD1 for D (5 bases). Germline loops: CDR1 MNHEY, CDR2 SVGAGI. The CDR3 runs to 12 residues. V lost 5 bases to trimming and J lost 7 bases, with 9 bases between them. This chain's CDR3 is CASSPGGQPQHF. The CDR3 bases are TGTGCCAGCAGTCCCGGGGGGCAGCCCCAGCATTTT.